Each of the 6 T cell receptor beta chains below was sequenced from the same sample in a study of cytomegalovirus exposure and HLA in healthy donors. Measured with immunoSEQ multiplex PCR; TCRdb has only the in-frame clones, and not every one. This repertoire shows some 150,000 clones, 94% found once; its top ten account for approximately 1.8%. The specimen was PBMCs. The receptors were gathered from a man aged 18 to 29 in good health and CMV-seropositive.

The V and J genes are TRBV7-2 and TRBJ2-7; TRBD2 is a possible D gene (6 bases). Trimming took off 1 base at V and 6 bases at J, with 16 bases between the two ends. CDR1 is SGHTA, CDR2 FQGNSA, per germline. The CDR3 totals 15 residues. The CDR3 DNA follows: TGTGCCAGCAGCTTAGTTTGGCGGGGAGCTGTCGAGCAGTACTTC. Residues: CASSLVWRGAVEQYF.

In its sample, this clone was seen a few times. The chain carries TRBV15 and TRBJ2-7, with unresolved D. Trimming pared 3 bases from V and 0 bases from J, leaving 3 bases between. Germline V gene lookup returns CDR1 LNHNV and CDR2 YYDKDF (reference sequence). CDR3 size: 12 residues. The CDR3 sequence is CATSSSSYEQYF. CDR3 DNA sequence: TGTGCCACCAGCAGCTCCTCCTACGAGCAGTACTTC.

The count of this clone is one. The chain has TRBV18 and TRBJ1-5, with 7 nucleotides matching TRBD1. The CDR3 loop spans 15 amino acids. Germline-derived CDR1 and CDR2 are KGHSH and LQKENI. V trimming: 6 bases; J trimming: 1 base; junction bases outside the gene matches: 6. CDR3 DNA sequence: TGTGCCAGCTCCGAGGGACAGCCCAGCAATCAGCCCCAGCATTTT. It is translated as CASSEGQPSNQPQHF. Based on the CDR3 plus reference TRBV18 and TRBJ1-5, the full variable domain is NAGVMQNPRHLVRRRGQEARLRCSPMKGHSHVYWYRQLPEEGLKFMVYLQKENIIDESGMPKERFSAEFPKEGPSILRIQQVVRGDSAAYFCASSEGQPSNQPQHFGDGTRLSIL.

CDR3 in amino acids: CASSARTSQNTGELFF. CDR3 nucleotides: TGTGCCAGCAGCGCGAGGACTAGCCAAAACACCGGGGAGCTGTTTTTT. The V call is TRBV9, the J call TRBJ2-2; 8 bases line up with TRBD2. Per germline, CDR1 SGDLS and CDR2 YYNGEE. V gave up 3 bases and J gave up 2 bases; unmatched junction bases: 6. The CDR3 consists of 16 residues.

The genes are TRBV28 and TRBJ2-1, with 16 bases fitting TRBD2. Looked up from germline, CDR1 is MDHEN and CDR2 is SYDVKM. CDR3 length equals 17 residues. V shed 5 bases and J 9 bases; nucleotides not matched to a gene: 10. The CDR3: CASSPTGLAGGPGEQFF. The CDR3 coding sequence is TGTGCCAGCAGTCCAACGGGACTAGCGGGAGGGCCGGGTGAGCAGTTCTTC.

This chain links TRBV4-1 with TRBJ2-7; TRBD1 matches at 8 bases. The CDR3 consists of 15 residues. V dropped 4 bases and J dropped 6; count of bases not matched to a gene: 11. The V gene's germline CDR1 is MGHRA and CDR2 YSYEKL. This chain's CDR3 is CASSLRQGPRSEQYF. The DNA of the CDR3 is TGCGCCAGCAGCCTCCGACAGGGGCCAAGGTCCGAGCAGTACTTC.